The 18 T cell receptor beta chains listed next were all sequenced from one sample in a study of CD8 T cells in Susac syndrome. After extraction with the RNeasy kit, about 0.5 to 1 ug of the RNA was reverse transcribed using random hexamers. TCRdb passed the immunoSEQ multiplex PCR reads through MiXCR, listing each CDR3 protein once. Seen here are roughly 200,000 distinct CDR3 sequences, 85% to 95% observed once, and the top ten hold around 0.16%. The specimen sequenced was CD8+ T cells from PBMCs. All receptors come from a human donor with multiple sclerosis.

This clonotype has only one observation. The rearrangement links TRBV6-6 to TRBJ1-1; 9 positions match TRBD1. V gave up 2 bases and J gave up 6 bases; unmatched junction bases: 1. The CDR3 runs to 13 residues. CDR1 and CDR2 from the germline V gene are MNHNY and SVGAGI (reference sequence). CDR3 in DNA: TGTGCCAGCAGTTACGACAGGGGGGCTGAAGCTTTCTTT. Amino acids: CASSYDRGAEAFF.

This rearrangement joins TRBV7-8 to TRBJ2-7; D is ambiguous. The V end was cut by 0 bases, the J end by 5 bases, with 5 bases between. This CDR3 is built from 12 residues. Germline loops: CDR1 SGHVS, CDR2 FQNEAQ. The CDR3 DNA is TGTGCCAGCAGCTTAGCGCCCGACGAGCAGTACTTC. It is translated as CASSLAPDEQYF.

The chain couples TRBV27 to TRBJ2-2; D gene uncertain. Germline V CDR1 and CDR2: MNHEY, SMNVEV (reference sequence). V was trimmed by 8 bases and J by 0 bases, leaving 10 bases between them. This CDR3 has 14 residues. As DNA, the CDR3 is TGTGCCAGCGGCTCGGCTACGAACACCGGGGAGCTGTTTTTT. This translates into CASGSATNTGELFF.

The V and J genes are TRBV20-1 and TRBJ1-5; 8 nucleotides match TRBD1. CDR1 is DFQATT, CDR2 SNEGSKA, per germline (reference sequence). J gave up 2 bases and V 4 bases, and 7 bases lay outside the gene matches. The CDR3 totals 15 residues. CDR3: CSATSGGGRNQPQHF. Here the CDR3 DNA reads TGCAGTGCTACCTCAGGGGGCGGACGCAATCAGCCCCAGCATTTT.

The chain has TRBV12-3 or TRBV12-4 and TRBJ2-1; D is unclear. There are 12 residues in the CDR3. The ends were cut back, 3 bases at V and 8 bases at J, with 8 bases in the middle. For the CDR3, the DNA is TGTGCCAGCAGTTTGGAGTGGGATGAGCAGTTCTTC. This translates into CASSLEWDEQFF.

This chain joins TRBV5-1 and TRBJ1-2, with 8 bases that match TRBD1. The CDR3 has 15 amino acids. Unmatched junction bases numbered 8, after V lost 1 base and J lost 6 bases. From germline, CDR1 is SGHRS and CDR2 YFSETQ. The CDR3 protein is CASSLFPVDRDGYTF. The DNA for the CDR3 is TGCGCCAGCAGCTTGTTCCCCGTGGACAGGGATGGCTACACCTTC.

The CDR3 protein is CASKTTSTEAFF. The CDR3 bases are TGTGCCAGCAAAACAACGTCCACTGAAGCTTTCTTT. The chain combines TRBV12-3 or TRBV12-4 with TRBJ1-1; D not resolved. Trimming stripped 7 bases from V and 4 bases from J, with 10 bases between. The CDR3 sequence is 12 residues long.

This clonotype has only one observation. The J gene is TRBJ2-1, the V gene TRBV19; tentative D call: TRBD2 (6 bases). The CDR3 covers 13 residues. Trimming removed 9 bases at V and 4 bases at J, with 13 bases between. CDR1 and CDR2 (germline): LNHDA, SQIVND (reference sequence). The CDR3 coding sequence is TGTGCCAGCCGGGACTGGAGATACAATGAGCAGTTCTTC. It encodes CASRDWRYNEQFF.

The chain is built from TRBV5-1 and TRBJ1-1; possibly TRBD1 for D (5 bases). Trimming removed 4 bases at V and 5 bases at J, with 15 bases between. This CDR3 contains 14 residues. Germline values: CDR1 SGHRS, CDR2 YFSETQ. The CDR3 DNA reads as TGCGCCAGCAGCGACCACCGGGACTGGACTGAAGCTTTCTTT. It encodes CASSDHRDWTEAFF.

V is TRBV27 and J is TRBJ2-7, with D perhaps matching TRBD1 (5 bases). V lost 8 bases, J lost 9 bases, and 20 bases lay in between. The CDR3 is 13 residues long. Germline V gene lookup returns CDR1 MNHEY and CDR2 SMNVEV (reference sequence). Here the CDR3 reads CASGPGLRSGQYF. CDR3 nucleotides: TGTGCCAGCGGGCCAGGGCTTCGGTCGGGGCAGTACTTC.

V is TRBV7-2 and J is TRBJ2-2; D uncertain. Looked up from germline, CDR1 is SGHTA and CDR2 is FQGNSA. The V end was cut by 4 bases, the J end by 6 bases, with 9 bases between. The CDR3 runs to 13 residues. In nucleotides, the CDR3 is TGTGCCAGCAGCTCCGGGCGCCCCGGGGAGCTGTTTTTT. As protein: CASSSGRPGELFF.

This chain uses TRBV11-2 with TRBJ2-2, with D uncertain. Between the trimmed V and J ends, which lost 5 bases and 5 bases, there was a span of 12 bases. CDR1 is SGHAT, CDR2 FQNNGV, per germline. The CDR3 is 14 amino acids. CDR3 residues: CASSLGPKTGELFF. CDR3 sequence (DNA): TGTGCCAGCAGCCTAGGACCAAAAACCGGGGAGCTGTTTTTT. The full variable domain, its missing parts supplied by reference TRBV11-2 and TRBJ2-2, is EAGVAQSPRYKIIEKRQSVAFWCNPISGHATLYWYQQILGQGPKLLIQFQNNGVVDDSQLPKDRFSAERLKGVDSTLKIQPAKLEDSAVYLCASSLGPKTGELFFGEGSRLTVL.

V gene TRBV5-6 combines with J gene TRBJ2-7; D is possibly TRBD2 (5 bases). V lost 4 bases, J lost 0 bases, and 11 bases lay in between. CDR1 is SGHDT, CDR2 YYEEEE, per germline. The CDR3 extends over 14 amino acids. CDR3 DNA: TGTGCCAGCAGCACTTACGGGGACTCCTACGAGCAGTACTTC. This gives the protein CASSTYGDSYEQYF.

V is TRBV28 and J is TRBJ2-7; D possibly corresponds to TRBD1 (5 bases). The germline V gene has CDR1 MDHEN and CDR2 SYDVKM. V lost 1 base, J lost 3 bases, and 13 bases lay in between. The CDR3 has 15 amino acids. The CDR3 nucleotides are TGTGCCAGCAGTTTATTGGACACAGCTTACTACGAGCAGTACTTC. As protein: CASSLLDTAYYEQYF.

V is TRBV13 and J is TRBJ1-1; a weak D match, TRBD1 (5 bases). Germline CDR1 and CDR2: PRHDT and FYEKMQ (reference sequence). The CDR3 loop spans 15 amino acids. With 2 bases removed from V and 3 bases from J, the gap between germline ends came to 13 bases. The CDR3 loop reads CASSLFGMGDTEAFF. CDR3 in DNA: TGTGCCAGCAGCTTATTCGGGATGGGGGACACTGAAGCTTTCTTT.

The chain links TRBV6-1 to TRBJ1-1, with D possibly being TRBD1 (5 bases). CDR3 length equals 13 residues. Trimming removed 9 bases from V and 4 bases from J, with 15 bases in between. Germline lookup yields CDR1 MNHNS and CDR2 SASEGT. CDR3 DNA: TGTGCCAGTATTCAGGGAAGGCTCACTGAAGCTTTCTTT. Amino acid sequence: CASIQGRLTEAFF.

The chain employs TRBV2 and TRBJ2-7, with unresolved D. Trimming took 0 bases from V and 2 from J, leaving 5 bases between them. CDR3 length: 13 amino acids. Germline V gene lookup returns CDR1 SNHLY and CDR2 FYNNEI. As DNA, the CDR3 is TGTGCCAGCAGTGAAGCGCTTACCTACGAGCAGTACTTC. Translation gives CASSEALTYEQYF.

The chain has TRBV11-2 and TRBJ2-1, with 7 bases identical to TRBD1. CDR3 length: 16 amino acids. V lost 2 bases and J lost 2; bases outside the gene matches: 6. Germline loops: CDR1 SGHAT, CDR2 FQNNGV. The CDR3 DNA follows: TGTGCCAGCAGCTTATCCGGGACAGAGACCTACAATGAGCAGTTCTTC. This codes for CASSLSGTETYNEQFF.